These T cell receptor beta chains were read from a single sample in a study of beta chain features in type 1 diabetes. Only in-frame clones appear in the TCRdb table, and some are missing; sequencing was by immunoSEQ multiplex PCR. The sample contains around 300,000 clones, around 16% of which appear only once. Sequenced input: naive CD4+ T cells from blood. The receptors were gathered from a man between 18 and 29 years old with type 1 diabetes. The conserved cysteine and the conserved F or W are not part of the CDR3 here. Fields, in order: V gene, J gene, CDR3 protein.

TRBV7-8	TRBJ2-3	ASSLGTGAQY
TRBV7-2	TRBJ1-2	ASSLGTGFYGYT
TRBV29-1	TRBJ2-5	SVVTGQETQY
TRBV18	TRBJ2-7	ASSPILGQGGLEQY
TRBV10-3	TRBJ1-5	AIRGGLNQPQH
TRBV28	TRBJ1-1	ASSLRQPEAF
TRBV28	TRBJ2-1	ASSSLTGTSGVLHEQF
TRBV30	TRBJ1-4	AWRDRGREKLF
TRBV5-1	TRBJ2-7	ANPSAEWGNYEQY
TRBV30	TRBJ2-7	AWSVGGVTYEQY
TRBV30	TRBJ2-1	AWEKLSEQF
TRBV6-1	TRBJ2-2	ASRDGMAGELF
TRBV5-6	TRBJ1-2	ASSLALGQGSYGYT
TRBV5-1	TRBJ1-1	ASSAQGTGNTEAF
TRBV11-3	TRBJ2-5	ASSLTGSETQY
TRBV30	TRBJ1-1	ACGRAGYNEAF
TRBV19	TRBJ1-1	ASSMMANTEAF
TRBV30	TRBJ1-5	AWSVVHRADQPQH
TRBV28	TRBJ2-5	ASRLLETQY
TRBV29-1	TRBJ2-5	SVGGRSQETQY
TRBV30	TRBJ1-4	AWSLTRTGERGPIF
TRBV28	TRBJ1-2	ASSPIDIDGYT
TRBV28	TRBJ2-5	ASSLTGGKETQY
TRBV30	TRBJ1-2	AWRWGEGYT
TRBV19	TRBJ1-1	ASSSGDRSRL
TRBV30	TRBJ2-7	AWSVRAQLEQY
TRBV18	TRBJ2-1	ASSRRSTYNEQF
TRBV19	TRBJ1-2	ASSIASAGGYGYT
TRBV29-1	TRBJ1-2	SLGSSYGYT
TRBV27	TRBJ2-7	ASSSVAGGHYEQY
TRBV5-1	TRBJ2-3	ASSPGVALTDTQY
TRBV30	TRBJ2-2	AWSANTGPTGELF
TRBV28	TRBJ2-1	ASSPSGTSMNEQF
TRBV2	TRBJ2-5	ASMRETQY
TRBV28	TRBJ1-5	ASSFQGQGNNQPQH
TRBV5-4	TRBJ2-7	ASSLGGEQY
TRBV5-1	TRBJ2-1	ASSFQREKGEQF
TRBV4-2	TRBJ1-2	ASSQQGQGGGYT
TRBV5-6	TRBJ2-4	ASSPGGAKNIQY
TRBV6-6	TRBJ2-7	ASSYSRTSTYEQY
TRBV28	TRBJ1-3	ASSLPDSYGGNTIY
TRBV18	TRBJ2-5	ASSPPARPPETQY
TRBV30	TRBJ2-7	AWSRRGSRSYEQY
TRBV7-9	TRBJ1-2	ASSLSRRTNYGYT
TRBV5-1	TRBJ2-3	ASSLVGRVTDTQY
TRBV7-2	TRBJ2-7	ASSVAEGVRQY
TRBV29-1	TRBJ1-1	SVASWTGGTEAF
TRBV29-1	TRBJ2-5	SVGLAGSQETQY
TRBV7-2	TRBJ2-1	ASSPRTGSSYNEQF
TRBV5-6	TRBJ2-2	ASSSLAGAANTGELF
TRBV25-1	TRBJ1-2	ASSTRKNYGYT
TRBV13	TRBJ1-1	ASSRQGVTEAF
TRBV7-9	TRBJ2-2	ASSTTGSNTGELF
TRBV7-9	TRBJ2-7	ASSRGQGAPYEQY
TRBV19	TRBJ1-2	ASSSDRGHGYT
TRBV19	TRBJ2-7	ASGWPGLPYEQY
TRBV19	TRBJ1-5	ASSIGGAQPQH
TRBV7-9	TRBJ2-7	ASSSQGANEQY
TRBV28	TRBJ1-5	ASSSLRLSNQPQH
TRBV6-5	TRBJ2-3	ASSYNRLFRTDTQY